This T cell receptor beta chain is drawn from a study of tumor-infiltrating lymphocytes in primary liver carcinoma. Study-wide background: The five patients, who were men and women, ranged in age from 30 to 69 years.

Making TCR beta cDNA involved roughly 0.55 ug total RNA and a constant-region primer. Amplification in three nested multiplex PCR rounds with slightly modified ARM-PCR gave rise to TCR beta libraries. Investigators reported that the first two PCR rounds, at 9 to 11 cycles each, used TRBV1-TRBV30 forward primers with a C-beta reverse primer. In TCRdb, the multiplex PCR reads were re-called with MiXCR into one record per CDR3 protein. The table shows about 210,000 distinct CDR3 sequences, with less than 70% occurring only once. Unsorted whole blood supplied the blood RNA, and germline DNA was isolated too. The V end was cut by 0 bases, the J end by 7 bases, with 9 bases between. Germline V gene sequence: CDR1 SGHDN, CDR2 FVKESK. CDR3 length: 13 residues.

The chain has TRBV14 and TRBJ1-2; D gene ambiguous. Specimen: peripheral blood. This clonotype was obtained from a woman aged 55-75 years with primary liver carcinoma and hepatitis B virus infection. As DNA, the CDR3 is TGTGCCAGCAGCCAAGATTCTAGCAGTGGCTACACCTTC. This encodes CASSQDSSSGYTF.